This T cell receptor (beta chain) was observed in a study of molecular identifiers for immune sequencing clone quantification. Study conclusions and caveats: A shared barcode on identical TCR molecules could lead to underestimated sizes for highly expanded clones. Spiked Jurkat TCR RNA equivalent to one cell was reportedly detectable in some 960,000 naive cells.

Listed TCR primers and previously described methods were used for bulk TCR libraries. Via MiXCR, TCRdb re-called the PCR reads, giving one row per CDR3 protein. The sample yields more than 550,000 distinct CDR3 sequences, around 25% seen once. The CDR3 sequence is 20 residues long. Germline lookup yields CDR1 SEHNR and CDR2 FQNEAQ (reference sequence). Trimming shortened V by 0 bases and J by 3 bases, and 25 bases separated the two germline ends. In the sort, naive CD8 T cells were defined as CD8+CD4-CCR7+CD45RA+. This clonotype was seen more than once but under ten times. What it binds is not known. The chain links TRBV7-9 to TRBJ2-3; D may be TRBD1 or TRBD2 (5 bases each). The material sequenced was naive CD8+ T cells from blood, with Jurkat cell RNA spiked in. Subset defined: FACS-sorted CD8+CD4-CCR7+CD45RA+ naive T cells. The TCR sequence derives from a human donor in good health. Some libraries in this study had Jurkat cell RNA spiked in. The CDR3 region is CASSLAVKGYPTGPTDTQYF. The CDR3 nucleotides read TGTGCCAGCAGCTTAGCGGTTAAGGGCTACCCGACGGGACCTACAGATACGCAGTATTTT.